The 24 T cell receptor beta chains below were found in one sample sequenced in a study of T-cell reconstitution after alpha-beta-depleted transplantation in children. TCRbeta library construction was performed incorporating unique molecular identifiers. TCRdb called the PCR reads again in MiXCR, with one record for every CDR3 protein. This sample has approximately 520,000 distinct CDR3 sequences, with approximately 32% found just once. This specimen was PBMCs from the stem cell graft donor, taken from the stem cell graft. The receptors shown here come from a human donor who donated a stem cell graft to a child with aplastic anemia.

In this sample, this clonotype turned up a few times. The rearrangement links TRBV4-3 to TRBJ2-1, with D possibly called TRBD1 or TRBD2 (6 bases each). Looked up from germline, CDR1 is LGHNA and CDR2 is YSLEER. Trimming took 4 bases from V and 5 from J, leaving 21 bases between them. CDR3 length: 17 residues. For the CDR3, the DNA is TGCGCCAGCAGCCCCCAGGGGTCCGGGGGCTTTGACAATGAGCAGTTCTTC. Its protein is CASSPQGSGGFDNEQFF.

This clonotype was found a few times. The V call is TRBV7-8, the J call TRBJ2-3; TRBD2 agrees at 7 bases. The CDR3 is made up of 14 amino acids. V shed 5 bases, J shed 7 bases, and the junction held 9 bases outside the gene matches. The V gene's germline CDR1 is SGHVS and CDR2 FQNEAQ. This CDR3 reads CASSPGEGVNTQYF. DNA for the CDR3: TGTGCCAGCAGCCCGGGGGAGGGAGTGAATACGCAGTATTTT.

The chain recombines TRBV24-1 with TRBJ2-5; the match to TRBD2 covers 10 bases. Germline-derived CDR1 and CDR2 are KGHDR and SFDVKD. This CDR3 comprises 18 residues. Trimming took 3 bases from V and 3 from J; bases not matched to a gene: 12. This chain's CDR3 is CATSDPYGLAEPEETQYF. As DNA, the CDR3 is TGTGCCACCAGTGATCCGTATGGACTAGCGGAGCCGGAAGAGACCCAGTACTTC.

This clonotype was detected only a few times. The chain combines TRBV27 with TRBJ2-3; D call uncertain. The CDR3 length is 16 residues. Between the trimmed V and J ends, which lost 2 bases and 2 bases, there was a span of 14 bases. Germline V gene lookup returns CDR1 MNHEY and CDR2 SMNVEV (reference sequence). The CDR3 sequence: CASSLVGLRSTDTQYF. DNA of the CDR3: TGTGCCAGCAGTTTAGTCGGTCTTCGATCCACAGATACGCAGTATTTT.

The chain carries TRBV7-8 and TRBJ2-2; D gene uncertain. Germline-derived CDR1 and CDR2 are SGHVS and FQNEAQ. V gave up 1 base and J gave up 0 bases, with 12 bases separating them. The CDR3 spans 17 residues. As DNA, the CDR3 is TGTGCCAGCAGCTTAGTTAGTGGGCGCGCGAACACCGGGGAGCTGTTTTTT. As protein: CASSLVSGRANTGELFF.

In its sample, this clonotype was seen a few times. CDR3 sequence: CASSTTIQLAGETDTQYF. CDR3 sequence (DNA): TGTGCCAGCAGCACGACCATACAATTAGCGGGAGAAACAGATACGCAGTATTTT. The chain recombines TRBV5-5 with TRBJ2-3, with 9 bases that match TRBD2. The germline V gene has CDR1 SGHKS and CDR2 YYEKEE (reference sequence). Trimming at V came to 4 bases and at J to 3 bases, leaving 15 bases not matched to a gene. The length of the CDR3 is 18 residues.

The V call is TRBV6-2 or TRBV6-3, the J call TRBJ2-7; D is possibly TRBD1 (6 bases). Trimming took 6 bases from V and 3 from J, leaving 15 bases between them. Germline V gene sequence: CDR1 MNHEY, CDR2 SVGEGT. The CDR3 sequence is 14 residues long. As DNA, the CDR3 is TGTGCCAGCAGCGACCCCACAGGGCTCTACGAGCAGTACGTC. Its protein is CASSDPTGLYEQYV.

In its sample, this clonotype was seen a few times. The chain couples TRBV27 to TRBJ2-2; tentatively, D is TRBD1 (5 bases). Germline V gives CDR1 MNHEY, CDR2 SMNVEV (reference sequence). V lost 3 bases and J 9 bases, leaving 11 bases between the germline ends. CDR3 length equals 13 residues. CDR3 sequence reads: CASSLYQGWELFF. The CDR3 region has the DNA TGTGCCAGCAGTTTGTACCAGGGTTGGGAGCTGTTTTTT.

DNA for the CDR3: TGTGCCAGCAGCGAAGGGACGATCGGAAACATTCAGTACTTC. Amino acid sequence: CASSEGTIGNIQYF. The rearrangement uses TRBV7-3 and TRBJ2-4; D may match TRBD1 or TRBD2 (5 bases each). The CDR3 runs 14 residues. Germline V CDR1 and CDR2: SGHTA, FQGTGA. The V end was cut by 5 bases, the J end by 6 bases, with 14 bases between.

This clonotype was counted between two and nine times. The chain has TRBV20-1 and TRBJ1-1, with 7 bases identical to TRBD1. The V and J ends lost 5 bases and 5 bases, in that order; junction bases with no gene match: 5. CDR1 DFQATT and CDR2 SNEGSKA come from the germline V gene (reference sequence). The CDR3 is 12 amino acids. CDR3 amino acids: CSAADRRTEAFF. The CDR3 nucleotides are TGCAGTGCTGCGGACAGGAGGACTGAAGCTTTCTTT.

This clonotype has just a few counts. The genes are TRBV7-2 and TRBJ2-4; 8 nucleotides agree with TRBD1. The V segment lost 4 bases and the J segment 7 bases; nucleotides outside the gene matches: 6. Germline loops: CDR1 SGHTA, CDR2 FQGNSA. CDR3 length: 14 amino acids. In DNA, the CDR3 is TGTGCCAGCAGCTCGCGGGACAGGTTGAACATTCAGTACTTC. Its translation: CASSSRDRLNIQYF. The complete variable domain, with remaining parts taken from reference TRBV7-2 and TRBJ2-4, reads GAGVSQSPSNKVTEKGKDVELRCDPISGHTALYWYRQSLGQGLEFLIYFQGNSAPDKSGLPSDRFSAERTGGSVSTLTIQRTQQEDSAVYLCASSSRDRLNIQYFGAGTRLSVL.

This clonotype appeared a few times. The chain recombines TRBV12-3 or TRBV12-4 with TRBJ1-2; no definite D call. The CDR3 sequence is 13 residues long. V lost 7 bases to trimming and J lost 5 bases, with 14 bases between them. CDR3: CASTSRSAYGYTF. CDR3 nucleotide sequence: TGTGCCAGCACCAGTAGATCAGCTTATGGCTACACCTTC.

This chain connects TRBV20-1 to TRBJ2-7, with a tentative D call TRBD1 (6 bases). The CDR3 runs to 15 residues. Germline lookup yields CDR1 DFQATT and CDR2 SNEGSKA (reference sequence). The V gene lost 0 bases and the J gene lost 3 bases, with 15 bases spanning the gap. The CDR3 bases are TGCAGTGCTAGAGATCTGGCAGGGGCAATCTACGAGCAGTACTTC. It translates to CSARDLAGAIYEQYF.

This clonotype was seen repeatedly, ten times or more. This rearrangement joins TRBV20-1 to TRBJ2-3, with D unclear. The V end lost 0 bases, the J end lost 4 bases, and 8 bases lay between the germline ends. Germline V gives CDR1 DFQATT, CDR2 SNEGSKA (reference sequence). The CDR3 runs to 13 residues. The DNA of the CDR3 is TGCAGTGCTAGAGATTCCAATGCAGATACGCAGTATTTT. Translating gives CSARDSNADTQYF.

This clonotype was detected only a few times. The chain has TRBV28 and TRBJ1-1, with 7 bases that match TRBD1. Germline V gene sequence: CDR1 MDHEN, CDR2 SYDVKM. V was clipped by 5 bases and J by 0 bases; unmatched bases: 6. The CDR3 is 15 amino acids. CDR3 in amino acids: CASSERQGLNTEAFF. The CDR3 region has the DNA TGTGCCAGCAGTGAAAGACAGGGTTTGAACACTGAAGCTTTCTTT.

This clonotype was seen a few times. The chain couples TRBV6-5 to TRBJ1-1; 8 bases align to TRBD1. The CDR3 is 15 amino acids. The germline CDR1 and CDR2 sequences are MNHEY and SVGAGI. V lost 0 bases, J lost 8 bases, and 8 bases stayed unmatched. CDR3 bases: TGTGCCAGCAGTTACTCAGGACAGGGCGACTCCGAAGCTTTCTTT. Its translation: CASSYSGQGDSEAFF.

This clonotype was recorded a few times. The chain has TRBV12-3 or TRBV12-4 and TRBJ2-7; TRBD1 matches at 7 bases. The CDR3 is 16 residues long. Germline trimming cut 7 bases from V and 0 bases from J; bases unmatched to any gene: 12. The CDR3 nucleotides are TGTGCCAGCACCACCCCGGGACAGCTGAGCTCCTACGAGCAGTACTTC. The encoded protein is CASTTPGQLSSYEQYF.

The chain is built from TRBV7-2 and TRBJ1-2; TRBD1 is a possible D gene (5 bases). Trimming removed 0 bases at V and 2 bases at J, with 13 bases between. The length of the CDR3 is 16 residues. CDR1 is SGHTA, CDR2 FQGNSA, per germline. CDR3 protein: CASSLAPGGANYGYTF. DNA for the CDR3: TGTGCCAGCAGCTTAGCTCCGGGAGGGGCGAACTATGGCTACACCTTC.

This clonotype has only a few counts. V and J are TRBV29-1 and TRBJ1-2; unclear D gene. Looked up from germline, CDR1 is SQVTM and CDR2 is ANQGSEA. The V and J ends lost 5 bases and 8 bases respectively, with 12 bases between them. The length of the CDR3 is 11 residues. CDR3 amino acids: CSVPNHGGYTF. The CDR3 DNA reads as TGCAGCGTTCCCAACCATGGGGGCTACACCTTC. The whole variable domain, remainder taken from reference TRBV29-1 and TRBJ1-2, is SAVISQKPSRDICQRGTSLTIQCQVDSQVTMMFWYRQQPGQSLTLIATANQGSEATYESGFVIDKFPISRPNLTFSTLTVSNMSPEDSSIYLCSVPNHGGYTFGSGTRLTVV.

This chain connects TRBV5-5 to TRBJ2-3, with D perhaps matching TRBD1 (6 bases). CDR1 is SGHKS and CDR2 is YYEKEE in the germline V gene (reference sequence). V lost 2 bases, J lost 1 base, and 11 bases lay in between. This CDR3 is 15 amino acids long. The CDR3 loop is CASSLGGVGTDTQYF. The CDR3 nucleotides read TGTGCCAGCAGCTTAGGGGGTGTCGGCACAGATACGCAGTATTTT.

The chain links TRBV6-1 to TRBJ1-1; a possible D gene is TRBD1 (5 bases). The CDR3 is 15 residues long. V shed 4 bases and J shed 3 bases, with 15 bases lying between them. CDR1 is MNHNS, CDR2 SASEGT, per germline. CDR3 sequence (DNA): TGTGCCAGCAGTGTGCAGGGTTTCGAGTACACTGAAGCTTTCTTT. This codes for CASSVQGFEYTEAFF.

The chain couples TRBV12-3 or TRBV12-4 to TRBJ2-1; TRBD1 aligns across 8 bases. This CDR3 has 16 residues. V was clipped by 3 bases and J by 0 bases; unmatched bases: 4. Here the CDR3 DNA reads TGTGCCAGCAGTTTTTGGGGGACAGGCTCCTACAATGAGCAGTTCTTC. Encoded protein: CASSFWGTGSYNEQFF.

This clonotype is termed large. The V gene is TRBV12-3 or TRBV12-4, the J gene TRBJ1-1; no reliable D call. Trimming removed 9 bases at V and 2 bases at J, with 10 bases between. This CDR3 is built from 12 residues. This chain's CDR3 is CASSPYNTEAFF. In DNA, the CDR3 is TGTGCCAGTTCCCCCTACAACACTGAAGCTTTCTTT.

This clonotype was counted between two and nine times. V and J are TRBV7-2 and TRBJ2-1, with 8 bases that match TRBD2. Trimming at V came to 6 bases and at J to 1 base, leaving 5 bases not matched to a gene. Germline V gene data show CDR1 as SGHTA and CDR2 as FQGNSA. The CDR3 sequence is 15 residues long. The CDR3 DNA reads TGTGCCAGCAGGTTTAGCGGGATTTCCTACAATGAGCAGTTCTTC. It encodes CASRFSGISYNEQFF.